This record covers a single T cell receptor beta chain. CDR1 SGDLS and CDR2 YYNGEE come from the germline V gene. Trimming removed 0 bases from V and 2 bases from J, with 17 bases in between. The CDR3 length is 17 residues. Using immunoSEQ multiplex PCR, the repertoire was profiled, and TCRdb retains in-frame clones only, with some absent. This repertoire shows about 120,000 clones, around three quarters found once; its top ten account for around 4.1%. The sample originates from a study of blood T cell repertoires in COVID-19. Sample: peripheral blood. The receptor was derived from a woman aged 80 or older with acute or convalescent COVID-19. The chain joins TRBV9 to TRBJ1-1; a weak D match, TRBD1 (6 bases). The CDR3 region has the DNA TGTGCCAGCAGCGTAGGAGGGGGTAGTCGGGGAAACACTGAAGCTTTCTTT. This sequence encodes CASSVGGGSRGNTEAFF.